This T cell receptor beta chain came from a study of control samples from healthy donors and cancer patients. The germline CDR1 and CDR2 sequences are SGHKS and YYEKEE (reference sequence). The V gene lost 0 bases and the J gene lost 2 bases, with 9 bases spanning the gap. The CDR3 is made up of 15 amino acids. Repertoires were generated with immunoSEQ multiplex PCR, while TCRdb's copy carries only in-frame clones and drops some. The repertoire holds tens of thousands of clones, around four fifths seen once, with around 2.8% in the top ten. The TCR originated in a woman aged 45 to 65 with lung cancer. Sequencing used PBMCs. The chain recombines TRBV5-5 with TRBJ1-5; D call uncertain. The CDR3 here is CASSLDSMGNQPQHF. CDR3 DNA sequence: TGTGCCAGCAGCTTGGACAGTATGGGCAATCAGCCCCAGCATTTT. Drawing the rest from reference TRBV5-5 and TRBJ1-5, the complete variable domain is DAGVTQSPTHLIKTRGQQVTLRCSPISGHKSVSWYQQVLGQGPQFIFQYYEKEERGRGNFPDRFSARQFPNYSSELNVNALLLGDSALYLCASSLDSMGNQPQHFGDGTRLSIL.